This is a list of T cell receptor beta chains from one sample in a study of T-cell reconstitution after alpha-beta-depleted transplantation in children. Via MiXCR, TCRdb re-called the PCR reads, giving one row per CDR3 protein. The sample lists over 150,000 distinct CDR3 sequences, 6.6% occurring once. Sequences were derived from PBMCs, sampled before TCRalphabeta/CD19-depleted stem cell transplant. Receptors were obtained from a boy between 2 and 10 years old with acute lymphoblastic leukemia, due to receive a stem cell transplant. The CDR3 runs from the conserved cysteine through the conserved F or W. The D gene is left open where the match is weak. Clone size is given for some rows only: seen once, a few or many times, or a class if the clone is expanded.

len: 13
d_gene: NA
abundance: many
v_gene: TRBV18
j_gene: TRBJ1-1
CDR3nt: TGTGCCAGCTCACCATCGGGGGACACTGAAGCTTTCTTT
CDR3aa: CASSPSGDTEAFF

len: 16
d_gene: NA
abundance: once
v_gene: TRBV20-1
j_gene: TRBJ2-5
CDR3nt: TGCAGCTCTACAAACCCACGGCCAGCGAACCAAGAGACCCAGTACTTC
CDR3aa: CSSTNPRPANQETQYF

len: 15
d_gene: NA
abundance: many
v_gene: TRBV5-1
j_gene: TRBJ2-1
CDR3nt: TGCGCCAGTTCTCCCGGCGGGAAGGGGGACAATGAGCAGTTCTTC
CDR3aa: CASSPGGKGDNEQFF

len: 18
d_gene: NA
abundance: few
v_gene: TRBV21-1
j_gene: TRBJ2-7
CDR3nt: TGTGCCAGCAGCGTCCGCAAACGCCCGTCGGGCAGCGCCTACGAGCAGTACTTC
CDR3aa: CASSVRKRPSGSAYEQYF

len: 12
d_gene: TRBD2
abundance: many
v_gene: TRBV20-1
j_gene: TRBJ2-5
CDR3nt: TGCAGTGCTAGAGGACTAGCGGCTACCCAGTACTTC
CDR3aa: CSARGLAATQYF

len: 14
d_gene: NA
abundance: many
v_gene: TRBV7-9
j_gene: TRBJ1-5
CDR3nt: TGTGCCAGCACCTCCCGGGGGACGGGTCAGCCCCAGCATTTT
CDR3aa: CASTSRGTGQPQHF

len: 16
d_gene: TRBD2
abundance: many
v_gene: TRBV7-2
j_gene: TRBJ2-1
CDR3nt: TGTGCCAGCAGTCAATACGGTACTAGCGGGGGGGCGGAGCAGTTCTTC
CDR3aa: CASSQYGTSGGAEQFF

len: 17
d_gene: NA
abundance: NA
v_gene: TRBV30
j_gene: TRBJ2-3
CDR3nt: TGTGCCTGGAGTGTGCGTAGAAGGCAAGGGAGCACAGATACGCAGTATTTT
CDR3aa: CAWSVRRRQGSTDTQYF

len: 15
d_gene: NA
abundance: many
v_gene: TRBV6-4
j_gene: TRBJ2-3
CDR3nt: TGTGCCAGCAGTTGGAACCCTGGGAGCACAGATACGCAGTATTTT
CDR3aa: CASSWNPGSTDTQYF

len: 15
d_gene: NA
abundance: many
v_gene: TRBV20-1
j_gene: TRBJ1-1
CDR3nt: TGCAGTGCAGGATGGCCCCAGGGAATGAACACTGAAGCTTTCTTT
CDR3aa: CSAGWPQGMNTEAFF

len: 14
d_gene: NA
abundance: many
v_gene: TRBV28
j_gene: TRBJ1-2
CDR3nt: TGTGCCAGCAGTTTGACGACAGCTAACTATGGCTACACCTTC
CDR3aa: CASSLTTANYGYTF

len: 15
d_gene: NA
abundance: few
v_gene: TRBV6-2/TRBV6-3
j_gene: TRBJ2-1
CDR3nt: TGTGCCAGCAGTTACGGGCGGCAGGGTGGGAATGAGCAGTTCTTC
CDR3aa: CASSYGRQGGNEQFF

len: 13
d_gene: NA
abundance: many
v_gene: TRBV5-1
j_gene: TRBJ2-1
CDR3nt: TGCGCCAGCAGCTCGGGTTTTCCCGATGAGCAGTTCTTC
CDR3aa: CASSSGFPDEQFF

len: 15
d_gene: NA
abundance: many
v_gene: TRBV6-1
j_gene: TRBJ2-1
CDR3nt: TGTGCCAGCAGGGAAGCGGGCCGCTCCTACAATGAGCAGTTCTTC
CDR3aa: CASREAGRSYNEQFF

len: 14
d_gene: NA
abundance: many
v_gene: TRBV29-1
j_gene: TRBJ2-5
CDR3nt: TGCAGCGTTGTATTGGGGGCGCTGAAGGAGACCCAGTACTTC
CDR3aa: CSVVLGALKETQYF

len: 14
d_gene: TRBD2
abundance: NA
v_gene: TRBV3-1
j_gene: TRBJ2-7
CDR3nt: TGTGCCAGCCAACGGACTAGCGGGACCTACGAGCAGTACTTC
CDR3aa: CASQRTSGTYEQYF

len: 16
d_gene: NA
abundance: few
v_gene: TRBV4-3
j_gene: TRBJ2-3
CDR3nt: TGCGCCAGCAGCCAAGATCATCGCGGGAGCACAGATACGCAGTATTTT
CDR3aa: CASSQDHRGSTDTQYF

len: 12
d_gene: NA
abundance: few
v_gene: TRBV6-2/TRBV6-3
j_gene: TRBJ2-7
CDR3nt: TGTGCCAGCAGTTACAGCACCTACGAGCAGTACTTC
CDR3aa: CASSYSTYEQYF

len: 15
d_gene: NA
abundance: many
v_gene: TRBV5-1
j_gene: TRBJ2-7
CDR3nt: TGCGCCAGCAGCTTGGATTGGCTTCTCTCCTACGAGCAGTACTTC
CDR3aa: CASSLDWLLSYEQYF

len: 13
d_gene: NA
abundance: few
v_gene: TRBV4-1
j_gene: TRBJ1-1
CDR3nt: TGCGCCAGCAGCCAAACCAGTTCCACTGAAGCTTTCTTT
CDR3aa: CASSQTSSTEAFF

len: 15
d_gene: NA
abundance: many
v_gene: TRBV7-2
j_gene: TRBJ2-7
CDR3nt: TGTGCCAGCAGCTTACTAGGAGGGGGCTCCTACGAGCAGTACTTC
CDR3aa: CASSLLGGGSYEQYF

len: 13
d_gene: NA
abundance: many
v_gene: TRBV24-1
j_gene: TRBJ1-5
CDR3nt: TGTGCCACCAGTGCCAACGGGATACAGCCCCAGCATTTT
CDR3aa: CATSANGIQPQHF

len: 12
d_gene: NA
abundance: many
v_gene: TRBV3-1
j_gene: TRBJ2-2
CDR3nt: TGTGCCAGCAGCCAGCGGACCGGGGAGCTGTTTTTT
CDR3aa: CASSQRTGELFF

len: 14
d_gene: TRBD2
abundance: many
v_gene: TRBV10-3
j_gene: TRBJ2-7
CDR3nt: TGTGCCATCAGTCAGACTAGCGGTCTCTACGAGCAGTACTTC
CDR3aa: CAISQTSGLYEQYF

len: 17
d_gene: NA
abundance: few
v_gene: TRBV15
j_gene: TRBJ2-2
CDR3nt: TGTGCCACCAGCAGAGATCGGGGCGGGGCGGCCACCGGGGAGCTGTTTTTT
CDR3aa: CATSRDRGGAATGELFF

len: 16
d_gene: NA
abundance: many
v_gene: TRBV27
j_gene: TRBJ2-1
CDR3nt: TGTGCCAGCAGTTTAACGGTCGGACGGATGGGAAATGAGCAGTTCTTC
CDR3aa: CASSLTVGRMGNEQFF

len: 15
d_gene: NA
abundance: many
v_gene: TRBV11-2
j_gene: TRBJ2-3
CDR3nt: TGTGCCAGCTGGGGTGGGGGGCAAATTACAGATACGCAGTATTTT
CDR3aa: CASWGGGQITDTQYF

len: 14
d_gene: NA
abundance: many
v_gene: TRBV10-3
j_gene: TRBJ2-3
CDR3nt: TGTGCCATCAAGAGGACAGAGGGGCCCGATTTGGAGTATTTT
CDR3aa: CAIKRTEGPDLEYF

len: 15
d_gene: TRBD2
abundance: few
v_gene: TRBV3-1
j_gene: TRBJ2-7
CDR3nt: TGTGCCAGCAGCCATCCTGGCGGGGGGAATTACGAGCAGTACTTC
CDR3aa: CASSHPGGGNYEQYF

len: 15
d_gene: NA
abundance: NA
v_gene: TRBV28
j_gene: TRBJ1-6
CDR3nt: TGTGCCAGCAGTTTATCAGGGGAGGGAATTTCACCCCTCCACTTT
CDR3aa: CASSLSGEGISPLHF

len: 14
d_gene: NA
abundance: many
v_gene: TRBV12-3/TRBV12-4
j_gene: TRBJ1-1
CDR3nt: TGTGCCAGCAGTTTCGGGCTCGGGGCCCCAAAAGCTTTCTTT
CDR3aa: CASSFGLGAPKAFF

len: 16
d_gene: NA
abundance: many
v_gene: TRBV11-2
j_gene: TRBJ2-1
CDR3nt: TGTGCCAGCAGCGCCCAAGGGGGGAAACGCTACAATGAGCAGTTCTTC
CDR3aa: CASSAQGGKRYNEQFF

len: 16
d_gene: TRBD2
abundance: NA
v_gene: TRBV28
j_gene: TRBJ2-5
CDR3nt: TGTGCCAGCAGCGAATTTCTCGGGAGGGCCTCGGAGACCCAGTACTTC
CDR3aa: CASSEFLGRASETQYF

len: 15
d_gene: NA
abundance: NA
v_gene: TRBV5-1
j_gene: TRBJ2-7
CDR3nt: TGCGCCAGCAGCTTGTCCGGACAGTACTCCTACGAGCAGTACTTC
CDR3aa: CASSLSGQYSYEQYF